This TCR beta chain was recorded in a study of blood T cells in healthy people across ages. Germline CDR1 and CDR2: SGHNT and YENEEA. The CDR3 runs to 15 residues. Unmatched junction bases numbered 11, after V lost 5 bases and J lost 5 bases. Study results and limitations: With unsorted PBMCs, a conclusive comparison of naive versus antigen-experienced cells was not possible. Whereas aged donors had fewer naive CD4+ cells, long-lived donors had more of them and higher diversity.

The amount of total RNA extracted per sample was at least 6 micrograms. In its sample, this clonotype was seen a few times. Its antigen remains unidentified. A second about 7 to 11 cycle PCR used barcoded and J-beta primers. MiXCR, run by TCRdb on the 5' RACE reads, gives a single entry per CDR3 protein. The sample carries roughly 800,000 distinct CDR3 sequences, roughly 25% recorded once. These data were also reused for a study on T cells of mothers and their children. Turning to that study: Each mother gave over 8.5 million TCR beta CDR3 reads; each child, some 3 million.

The sample was blood. The receptor was isolated from a boy between 10 and 17 years old in good health. The V call is TRBV11-3, the J call TRBJ2-5, with 7 positions matching TRBD2. CDR3 DNA: TGTGCCAGCAGCCCTCAAACTAGCGCGGCGGAGACCCAGTACTTC. Protein product: CASSPQTSAAETQYF.